Shown below are 27 T cell receptor beta chains from a single sample sequenced in a study of blood T cell repertoires in COVID-19. The table came from immunoSEQ multiplex PCR; TCRdb's copy has only in-frame clones and leaves some out. The sample shows 200,000 to 300,000 clones, approximately 90% of them seen only once. The sequencing input was peripheral blood. These receptors all come from a young man with active or convalescent COVID-19.

The V and J genes are TRBV15 and TRBJ2-7; 11 bases are a match to TRBD1. This CDR3 comprises 13 residues. Germline V gene lookup returns CDR1 LNHNV and CDR2 YYDKDF (reference sequence). The J segment lost 4 bases and the V segment lost 5 bases, leaving 1 base of the junction unmatched. The CDR3 is CATSRDRGYEQYF. Here the CDR3 DNA reads TGTGCCACCAGCCGGGACAGGGGGTACGAGCAGTACTTC.

The chain uses TRBV7-2 and TRBJ2-2, with a tentative D call TRBD2 (6 bases). Germline values: CDR1 SGHTA, CDR2 FQGNSA. V lost 5 bases and J lost 6, with 19 bases in between. The CDR3 covers 16 residues. DNA for the CDR3: TGTGCCAGCAGCGGGGGGAAGATAATTGGGGCCGGGGAGCTGTTTTTT. Translation gives CASSGGKIIGAGELFF.

J is TRBJ1-1 and V is TRBV27, with TRBD1 as a possible D gene (6 bases). The V gene's germline CDR1 is MNHEY and CDR2 SMNVEV (reference sequence). The CDR3 covers 16 residues. With 2 bases removed from V and 5 bases from J, the gap between germline ends came to 18 bases. This CDR3 reads CASSLGTRGQGTEAFF. DNA for the CDR3: TGTGCCAGCAGTTTAGGGACCAGGGGCCAAGGGACTGAAGCTTTCTTT.

V and J are TRBV23-1 and TRBJ2-1, with no clear D. TRBV23-1 is reported as an ORF; its role is uncertain. V was pared by 8 bases and J by 7 bases, with 12 bases between. The CDR3 runs to 12 residues. The CDR3 is CASGETGNEQFF. CDR3 coding DNA: TGCGCCAGCGGCGAGACGGGTAATGAGCAGTTCTTC.

This clone was recorded only once. The CDR3 loop is CASSLRSGFADTQYF. In nucleotides, the CDR3 is TGTGCCAGCAGCTTAAGGTCGGGGTTTGCAGATACGCAGTATTTT. This chain joins TRBV7-3 and TRBJ2-3, with a tentative D call TRBD2 (5 bases). The CDR3 sequence is 15 residues long. V was clipped by 1 base and J by 4 bases, with 12 bases between them. Germline V gives CDR1 SGHTA, CDR2 FQGTGA. The whole variable domain, filled in from reference TRBV7-3 and TRBJ2-3, reads GAGVSQTPSNKVTEKGKYVELRCDPISGHTALYWYRQSLGQGPEFLIYFQGTGAADDSGLPNDRFFAVRPEGSVSTLKIQRTERGDSAVYLCASSLRSGFADTQYFGPGTRLTVL.

This clone was seen more than once but under ten times. CDR3 region: CSVASLAGVKLYNEQFF. In DNA, the CDR3 is TGCAGCGTTGCTTCGCTAGCGGGAGTCAAACTTTACAATGAGCAGTTCTTC. The chain uses TRBV29-1 and TRBJ2-1; 10 bases map to TRBD2. The CDR3 loop spans 17 amino acids. The germline CDR1 and CDR2 sequences are SQVTM and ANQGSEA. The ends lost 4 bases at V and 4 bases at J; junction bases unmatched: 13.

This clone appeared a few times. V is TRBV18 and J is TRBJ1-1; the match to TRBD1 covers 7 bases. The length of the CDR3 is 14 residues. CDR1 is KGHSH and CDR2 is LQKENI in the germline V gene. Trimming at V came to 6 bases and at J to 0 bases, leaving 4 bases not matched to a gene. CDR3 sequence: CASSRDSVNTEAFF. The DNA for the CDR3 is TGTGCCAGCTCCAGGGACAGCGTGAACACTGAAGCTTTCTTT.

This sequence joins TRBV6-5 and TRBJ2-7, with D uncertain. Germline V gives CDR1 MNHEY, CDR2 SVGAGI. Trimming stripped 2 bases from V and 5 bases from J, with 10 bases between. The length of the CDR3 is 13 residues. The CDR3 loop reads CASSYTVWHEQYF. The CDR3 DNA reads as TGTGCCAGCAGTTACACAGTATGGCACGAGCAGTACTTC.

This clone was detected only a few times. The chain employs TRBV23-1 and TRBJ2-1; 11 nucleotides align to TRBD2. TRBV23-1 is an ORF, with its function uncertain. Trimming at V came to 1 base and at J to 4 bases, leaving 9 bases not matched to a gene. The CDR3 runs to 18 residues. DNA for the CDR3: TGCGCCAGCAGTCAATACCCTAATAGCGGGAGGGATTACAATGAGCAGTTCTTC. Protein: CASSQYPNSGRDYNEQFF.

This clone was detected only once. The chain links TRBV5-1 to TRBJ2-1; 9 bases agree with TRBD2. The V segment lost 0 bases and the J segment 3 bases; nucleotides outside the gene matches: 7. Germline CDR1 and CDR2: SGHRS and YFSETQ. The CDR3 is made up of 17 amino acids. The CDR3 DNA follows: TGCGCCAGCAGCTTGGCCGGGGGTAGCGGGAGCTACAATGAGCAGTTCTTC. Translating it yields CASSLAGGSGSYNEQFF.

This chain connects TRBV6-6 to TRBJ2-2; 8 bases line up with TRBD1. The CDR3 is 15 amino acids. V was clipped by 6 bases and J by 4 bases; unmatched bases: 7. Germline lookup yields CDR1 MNHNY and CDR2 SVGAGI (reference sequence). Written as DNA, the CDR3 is TGTGCCAGCAGAGTGCAGGGGGCTGGCACCGGGGAGCTGTTTTTT. This encodes CASRVQGAGTGELFF.

V is TRBV3-1 (or the pseudogene TRBV3-2) and J is TRBJ2-1; tentative D call: TRBD2 (5 bases). Per the germline V gene, CDR1 is LGHDT and CDR2 is YNNKEL (reference sequence). With 6 bases removed from V and 0 bases from J, the gap between germline ends came to 6 bases. There are 13 residues in the CDR3. This chain's CDR3 is CASRGSSYNEQFF. CDR3 bases: TGTGCCAGCAGGGGGAGCTCCTACAATGAGCAGTTCTTC.

The V call is TRBV14, the J call TRBJ2-3, with 10 bases aligning to TRBD2. The CDR3 covers 17 residues. With V trimmed by 1 base and J by 6 bases, 10 bases remained unmatched. Germline values: CDR1 SGHDN, CDR2 FVKESK. The CDR3 sequence is CASSQVQGLAGADTQYF. The CDR3 DNA reads TGTGCCAGCAGCCAAGTCCAAGGCCTAGCGGGAGCGGATACGCAGTATTTT.

This rearrangement joins TRBV6-2 or TRBV6-3 to TRBJ1-4; D is perhaps TRBD1 (6 bases). Germline-derived CDR1 and CDR2 are MNHEY and SVGEGT. The V end lost 1 base, the J end lost 8 bases, and 11 bases lay between the germline ends. The CDR3 sequence is 14 residues long. The CDR3 sequence: CASSYFGTTEKLFF. CDR3 sequence (DNA): TGTGCCAGCAGTTACTTTGGGACAACCGAAAAACTGTTTTTT.

This chain connects TRBV5-7 to TRBJ2-1; TRBD2 aligns across 8 bases. TRBV5-7 is marked as an open reading frame, function uncertain. The CDR3 has 15 amino acids. The V gene end was trimmed by 1 base and the J gene end by 4 bases; junction bases not matched to a gene: 4. CDR3 sequence reads: CASSLWSGGYNEQFF. The CDR3 DNA reads TGTGCCAGCAGCTTGTGGAGCGGGGGTTACAATGAGCAGTTCTTC.

The chain carries TRBV7-2 and TRBJ2-2, with D unresolved. The CDR3 loop spans 13 amino acids. V lost 1 base and J 5 bases, leaving 5 bases between the germline ends. CDR1 SGHTA and CDR2 FQGNSA come from the germline V gene. The CDR3 DNA follows: TGTGCCAGCAGCTTAGGCCAGACCGGGGAGCTGTTTTTT. Protein: CASSLGQTGELFF. Using reference TRBV7-2 and TRBJ2-2 for the parts outside the CDR3, the full variable domain is GAGVSQSPSNKVTEKGKDVELRCDPISGHTALYWYRQSLGQGLEFLIYFQGNSAPDKSGLPSDRFSAERTGGSVSTLTIQRTQQEDSAVYLCASSLGQTGELFFGEGSRLTVL.

The chain carries TRBV5-1 and TRBJ1-5; D ambiguous. Germline V gene lookup returns CDR1 SGHRS and CDR2 YFSETQ. Trimming removed 0 bases from V and 0 bases from J, with 7 bases in between. The CDR3 consists of 15 residues. Here the CDR3 reads CASSLDGYSNQPQHF. The CDR3 coding sequence is TGCGCCAGCAGCTTGGACGGTTATAGCAATCAGCCCCAGCATTTT.

This clone was seen once. The CDR3 region is CASNTGPMNTEAFF. In DNA, the CDR3 is TGTGCCAGCAACACAGGACCCATGAACACTGAAGCTTTCTTT. The chain carries TRBV7-2 and TRBJ1-1; tentative D call: TRBD1 (5 bases). Germline CDR1 SGHTA, CDR2 FQGNSA. The length of the CDR3 is 14 residues. Trimming removed 7 bases at V and 0 bases at J, with 12 bases between.

V is TRBV7-7 and J is TRBJ2-5, with 9 bases fitting TRBD2. The CDR3 covers 15 residues. CDR1 SSHAT and CDR2 FNYEAQ come from the germline V gene (reference sequence). Trimming took 5 bases from V and 4 from J; bases not matched to a gene: 8. CDR3 region: CASSPLAGTVETQYF. The CDR3 DNA follows: TGTGCCAGCAGCCCGCTAGCGGGGACAGTAGAGACCCAGTACTTC.

This clone appeared a few times. CDR3 protein: CASSTQTGVVWETQYF. CDR3 DNA sequence: TGCGCCAGCAGCACACAGACAGGGGTGGTGTGGGAGACCCAGTACTTC. The chain uses TRBV5-1 and TRBJ2-5; 8 bases match TRBD1. V was pared by 4 bases and J by 5 bases, with 13 bases of the junction left unmatched. Germline V lookup: CDR1 SGHRS, CDR2 YFSETQ. This CDR3 contains 16 residues. The full variable domain, its missing parts supplied by reference TRBV5-1 and TRBJ2-5, is KAGVTQTPRYLIKTRGQQVTLSCSPISGHRSVSWYQQTPGQGLQFLFEYFSETQRNKGNFPGRFSGRQFSNSRSEMNVSTLELGDSALYLCASSTQTGVVWETQYFGPGTRLLVL.

This chain uses TRBV5-4 with TRBJ2-7, with D tentatively TRBD2 (6 bases). Trimming stripped 4 bases from V and 3 bases from J, with 8 bases between. The CDR3 sequence is 12 residues long. In germline, CDR1 is SGHNT, CDR2 YYREEE (reference sequence). The CDR3 protein is CASSPGGYEQYF. In DNA form, the CDR3 reads TGTGCCAGCAGCCCCGGGGGCTACGAGCAGTACTTC.

The CDR3 is CASRGTTGAEAFF. Here the CDR3 DNA reads TGTGCCAGCAGGGGTACGACAGGAGCTGAAGCTTTCTTT. The chain carries TRBV28 and TRBJ1-1; TRBD1 is a possible D gene (6 bases). V was pared by 6 bases and J by 6 bases, with 14 bases between. Germline-derived CDR1 and CDR2 are MDHEN and SYDVKM. This CDR3 has 13 amino acids.

The chain uses TRBV13 and TRBJ2-2; 7 nucleotides match TRBD2. The CDR3 is 13 amino acids. Per germline, CDR1 PRHDT and CDR2 FYEKMQ (reference sequence). The V gene end was trimmed by 7 bases and the J gene end by 6 bases; junction bases not matched to a gene: 5. In DNA form, the CDR3 reads TGTGCCAGCAATGCAGGGAGGGCCGGGGAGCTGTTTTTT. Its translation is CASNAGRAGELFF.

This clone has only one observation. The chain joins TRBV5-4 to TRBJ1-1, with D perhaps TRBD1 (5 bases). Between the trimmed V and J ends, which lost 2 bases and 0 bases, there was a span of 14 bases. The length of the CDR3 is 16 residues. CDR1 SGHNT and CDR2 YYREEE come from the germline V gene (reference sequence). The CDR3 bases are TGTGCCAGCAGCTTAGGGCAACGGGGGATGAACACTGAAGCTTTCTTT. Protein sequence: CASSLGQRGMNTEAFF.

The chain combines TRBV27 with TRBJ2-7; 7 bases line up with TRBD2. Germline-derived CDR1 and CDR2 are MNHEY and SMNVEV (reference sequence). CDR3 length: 14 amino acids. The ends lost 8 bases at V and 0 bases at J; junction bases unmatched: 7. The CDR3 DNA sequence: TGTGCCAGCCGTCTGGGCGGGAGCTCCTACGAGCAGTACTTC. It yields the protein CASRLGGSSYEQYF.

The gene calls are TRBV21-1 and TRBJ2-1; the table gives TRBD2 as D, unverified against the DNA. TRBV21-1 is deemed a pseudogene. CDR3 length: 16 residues. The CDR3, as DNA: TGTGCCAGCAGCAAAAGGGCTAGCGGGAGGAATAATGAGCAGTTCTTC. The encoded protein is CASSKRASGRNNEQFF.

This chain connects TRBV10-3 to TRBJ2-2; tentatively, D is TRBD2 (6 bases). The CDR3 consists of 15 residues. Trimming removed 2 bases from V and 7 bases from J, with 14 bases in between. Germline V gives CDR1 ENHRY, CDR2 SYGVKD. In DNA, the CDR3 is TGTGCCATCAGTGAGCGCCGGGAGATAATCGGGGAGCTGTTTTTT. Translated, it gives CAISERREIIGELFF.